The 9 T cell receptor beta chains in this list originate from one sample, sequenced in a study of cytomegalovirus exposure and HLA in healthy donors. It was with 60 Vbeta and 13 Jbeta primers that the PCR ran. This table comes from immunoSEQ multiplex PCR, and its TCRdb copy is limited to in-frame clones, with some not included. The data contain about 190,000 clones, over 60% of them singletons. The source material was PBMCs. The receptors come from a young man in good health and CMV-seropositive.

The rearrangement links TRBV27 to TRBJ1-2, with D perhaps matching TRBD1 (6 bases). CDR1 is MNHEY, CDR2 SMNVEV, per germline (reference sequence). Trimming took 3 bases from V and 3 from J, leaving 14 bases between them. This CDR3 contains 15 residues. Written as DNA, the CDR3 is TGTGCCAGCAGTTTTGAACCAGGGGTGGACTATGGCTACACCTTC. It specifies CASSFEPGVDYGYTF.

The V call is TRBV10-3, the J call TRBJ2-3, with D perhaps matching TRBD1 (6 bases). Germline V gene data show CDR1 as ENHRY and CDR2 as SYGVKD. This CDR3 has 13 residues. V gave up 6 bases and J gave up 2 bases, with 9 bases separating them. In DNA form, the CDR3 reads TGTGCCATCAGAGGACAGTCCACAGATACGCAGTATTTT. It translates to CAIRGQSTDTQYF.

The chain employs TRBV9 and TRBJ2-5, with D possibly TRBD1 on 6 matching bases. Germline V gene data show CDR1 as SGDLS and CDR2 as YYNGEE. The CDR3 has 15 amino acids. Trimming took off 4 bases at V and 2 bases at J, with 15 bases between the two ends. The CDR3 DNA reads TGTGCCAGCAGCTTGTGGACAGCACCGCAAGAGACCCAGTACTTC. It encodes CASSLWTAPQETQYF.

In its sample, this clone was seen a few times. This chain links TRBV5-1 with TRBJ2-7; 7 bases fit TRBD1. The CDR3 runs to 14 residues. Trimming removed 3 bases from V and 4 bases from J; junction bases left unmatched: 7. Germline loops: CDR1 SGHRS, CDR2 YFSETQ. For the CDR3, the DNA is TGCGCCAGCAGCTCCACAGGGGCAGCTTACGAGCAGTACTTC. This encodes CASSSTGAAYEQYF.

This clone was counted once. The V and J genes are TRBV27 and TRBJ1-5; 9 positions match TRBD1. Germline values: CDR1 MNHEY, CDR2 SMNVEV (reference sequence). The CDR3 runs to 16 residues. J was trimmed by 7 bases and V by 6 bases; bases with no gene match: 13. The CDR3, as DNA: TGTGCCAGCAGCCGCCGGACAGGGGCCGACGGGCAGCCCCAGCATTTT. This gives the protein CASSRRTGADGQPQHF.

This CDR3 reads CASSRSGGAGNEQFF. DNA for the CDR3: TGTGCCAGCAGCCGTAGCGGGGGGGCCGGTAATGAGCAGTTCTTC. The chain couples TRBV7-3 to TRBJ2-1, with 11 bases lining up with TRBD2. The CDR3 totals 15 residues. Trimming at V came to 5 bases and at J to 7 bases, leaving 7 bases not matched to a gene. Germline values: CDR1 SGHTA, CDR2 FQGTGA.

The rearrangement joins TRBV2 to TRBJ1-2, with 12 bases lining up with TRBD1. This CDR3 has 14 residues. Germline V gene lookup returns CDR1 SNHLY and CDR2 FYNNEI. With 7 bases clipped from V and 7 bases from J, the junction kept 7 bases outside the gene matches. The CDR3 DNA follows: TGTGCCAGCACGCCGGGGACAGGGGGCTGTGGCTACACCTTC. Its translation: CASTPGTGGCGYTF.

This clone has just one count. The chain has TRBV7-2 and TRBJ2-3, with 13 nucleotides matching TRBD2. Germline assignment: CDR1 SGHTA and CDR2 FQGNSA. The CDR3 runs 17 residues. Trimming at V came to 5 bases and at J to 4 bases, leaving 9 bases not matched to a gene. The CDR3 is CASSRRTSGSISDTQYF. CDR3 in DNA: TGTGCCAGCAGCCGAAGGACTAGCGGGAGTATCTCAGATACGCAGTATTTT.

This rearrangement joins TRBV29-1 to TRBJ2-7; D gene unclear. CDR3 size: 13 residues. Per germline, CDR1 SQVTM and CDR2 ANQGSEA. The V and J ends lost 0 bases and 0 bases respectively, with 6 bases between them. The DNA for the CDR3 is TGCAGCGTTGAAGAACCGGGCTCCTACGAGCAGTACTTC. Translated, it gives CSVEEPGSYEQYF.